The present T cell receptor beta chain was sequenced within a study of cytomegalovirus exposure and HLA in healthy donors. Vbeta (60) and Jbeta (13) primers were used in the PCR. Produced via immunoSEQ multiplex PCR; TCRdb's table is partial and in-frame only. The profile shows approximately 150,000 clones, approximately 79% of them singletons. Input material: PBMCs. The sequence derives from a male donor in good health and CMV-seronegative.

CDR3 coding DNA: TGTGCCAGCAGCGTAGCGGCTAGCGGGTTCCAAGAGACCCAGTACTTC. Translated, it gives CASSVAASGFQETQYF. This sequence joins TRBV9 and TRBJ2-5, with 8 bases lining up with TRBD2. Germline CDR1 SGDLS, CDR2 YYNGEE. This CDR3 is 16 amino acids long. V shed 0 bases, J shed 1 base, and the junction held 5 bases outside the gene matches.